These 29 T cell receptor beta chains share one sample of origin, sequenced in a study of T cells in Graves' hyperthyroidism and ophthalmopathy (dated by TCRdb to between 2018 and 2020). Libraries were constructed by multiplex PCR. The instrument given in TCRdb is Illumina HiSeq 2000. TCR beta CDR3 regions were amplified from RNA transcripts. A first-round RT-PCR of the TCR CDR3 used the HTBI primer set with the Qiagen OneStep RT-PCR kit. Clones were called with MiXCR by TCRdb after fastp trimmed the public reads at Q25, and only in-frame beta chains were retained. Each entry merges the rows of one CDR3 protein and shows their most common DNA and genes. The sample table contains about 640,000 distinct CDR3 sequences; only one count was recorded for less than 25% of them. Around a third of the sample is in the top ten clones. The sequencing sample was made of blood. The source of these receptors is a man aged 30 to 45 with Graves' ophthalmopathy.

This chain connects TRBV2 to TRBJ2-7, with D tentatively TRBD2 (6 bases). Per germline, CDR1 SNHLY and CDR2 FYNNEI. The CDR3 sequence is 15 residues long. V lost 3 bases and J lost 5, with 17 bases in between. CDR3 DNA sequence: TGTGCCAGCAGTGATGGTCGGGAGTGGCCCAACGAGCAGTACTTC. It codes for CASSDGREWPNEQYF.

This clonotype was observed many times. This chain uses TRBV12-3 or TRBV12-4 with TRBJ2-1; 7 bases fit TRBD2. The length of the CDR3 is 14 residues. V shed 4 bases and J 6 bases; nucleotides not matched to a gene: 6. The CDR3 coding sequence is TGTGCCAGCAGTTCCGGCGGGAGCTCCAATGAGCAGTTCTTC. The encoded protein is CASSSGGSSNEQFF.

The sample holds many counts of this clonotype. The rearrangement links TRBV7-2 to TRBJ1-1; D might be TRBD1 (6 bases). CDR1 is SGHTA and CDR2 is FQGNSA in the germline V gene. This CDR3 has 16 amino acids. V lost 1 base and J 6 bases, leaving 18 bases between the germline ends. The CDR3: CASSLVPAGASAEAFF. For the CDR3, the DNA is TGTGCCAGCAGCTTAGTGCCGGCAGGGGCAAGCGCTGAAGCTTTCTTT.

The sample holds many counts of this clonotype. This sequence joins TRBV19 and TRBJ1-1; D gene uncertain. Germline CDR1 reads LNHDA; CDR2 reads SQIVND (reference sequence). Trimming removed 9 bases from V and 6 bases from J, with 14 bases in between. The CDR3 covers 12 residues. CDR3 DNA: TGTGCCAGCGCACTCCCACGGGCTGAAGCTTTCTTT. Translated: CASALPRAEAFF. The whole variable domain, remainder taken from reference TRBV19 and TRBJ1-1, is DGGITQSPKYLFRKEGQNVTLSCEQNLNHDAMYWYRQDPGQGLRLIYYSQIVNDFQKGDIAEGYSVSREKKESFPLTVTSAQKNPTAFYLCASALPRAEAFFGQGTRLTVV.

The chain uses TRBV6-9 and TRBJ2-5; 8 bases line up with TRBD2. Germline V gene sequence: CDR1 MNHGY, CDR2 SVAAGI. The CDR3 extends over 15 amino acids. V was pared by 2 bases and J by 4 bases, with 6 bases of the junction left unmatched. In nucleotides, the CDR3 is TGTGCCAGCAGTTATGGGGTTGGACTAGCAGAGACCCAGTACTTC. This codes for CASSYGVGLAETQYF.

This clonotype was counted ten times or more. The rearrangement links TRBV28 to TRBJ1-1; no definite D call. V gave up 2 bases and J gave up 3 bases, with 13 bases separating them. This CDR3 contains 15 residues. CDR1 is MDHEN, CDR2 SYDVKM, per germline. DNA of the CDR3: TGTGCCAGCAGTTTACCTTACCCCGGGCACACTGAAGCTTTCTTT. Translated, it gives CASSLPYPGHTEAFF.

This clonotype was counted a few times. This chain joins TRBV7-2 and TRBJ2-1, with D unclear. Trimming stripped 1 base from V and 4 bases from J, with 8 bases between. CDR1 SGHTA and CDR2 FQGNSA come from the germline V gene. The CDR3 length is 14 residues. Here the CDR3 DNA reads TGTGCCAGCAGCTTAGTTTCAGATTACAATGAGCAGTTCTTC. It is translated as CASSLVSDYNEQFF.

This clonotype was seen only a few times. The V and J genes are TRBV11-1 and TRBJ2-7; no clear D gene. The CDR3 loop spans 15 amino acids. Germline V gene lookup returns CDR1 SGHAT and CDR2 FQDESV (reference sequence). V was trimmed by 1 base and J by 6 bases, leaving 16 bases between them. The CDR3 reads CASSLVGEPTCEQYF. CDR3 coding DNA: TGTGCCAGCAGCTTAGTTGGGGAACCGACCTGCGAGCAGTACTTC.

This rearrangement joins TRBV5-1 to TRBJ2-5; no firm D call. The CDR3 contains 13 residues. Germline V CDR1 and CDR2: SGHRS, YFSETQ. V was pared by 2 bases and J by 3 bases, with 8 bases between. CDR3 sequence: CASSFGEKETQYF. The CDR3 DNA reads TGCGCCAGCAGCTTCGGCGAGAAAGAGACCCAGTACTTC.

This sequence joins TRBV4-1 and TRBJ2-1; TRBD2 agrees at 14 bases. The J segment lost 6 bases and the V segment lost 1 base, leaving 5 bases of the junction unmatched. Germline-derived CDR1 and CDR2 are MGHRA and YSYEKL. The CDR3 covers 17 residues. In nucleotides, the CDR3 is TGCGCCAGCAGCCAAGGCCTCGGGACTAGCGGGAGCAATGAGCAGTTCTTC. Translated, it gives CASSQGLGTSGSNEQFF.

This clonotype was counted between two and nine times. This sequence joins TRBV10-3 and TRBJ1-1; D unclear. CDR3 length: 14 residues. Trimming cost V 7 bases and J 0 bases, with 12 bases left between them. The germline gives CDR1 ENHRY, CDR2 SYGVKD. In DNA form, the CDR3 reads TGTGCCATCACTAGCGATCCCATGAACACTGAAGCTTTCTTT. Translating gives CAITSDPMNTEAFF.

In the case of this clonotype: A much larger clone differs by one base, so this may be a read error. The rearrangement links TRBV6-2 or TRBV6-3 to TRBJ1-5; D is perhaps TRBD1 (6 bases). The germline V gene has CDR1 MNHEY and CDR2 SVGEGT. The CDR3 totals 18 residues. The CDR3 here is CACSGPGANHLANQPQHF. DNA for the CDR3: TGTGCCTGCAGTGGGCCAGGGGCGAACCACCTAGCAAATCAGCCCCAGCATTTT.

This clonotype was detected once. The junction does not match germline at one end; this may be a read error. The CDR3 protein is CASSYSSGTEASF. Written as DNA, the CDR3 is TGTGCCAGCAGTTACTCGAGTGGGACTGAAGCTTCCTTT. The V call is TRBV6-2 or TRBV6-3, the J call TRBJ1-1, with TRBD1 as a possible D gene (5 bases). Germline V gene lookup returns CDR1 MNHEY and CDR2 SVGEGT. The CDR3 has 13 residues.

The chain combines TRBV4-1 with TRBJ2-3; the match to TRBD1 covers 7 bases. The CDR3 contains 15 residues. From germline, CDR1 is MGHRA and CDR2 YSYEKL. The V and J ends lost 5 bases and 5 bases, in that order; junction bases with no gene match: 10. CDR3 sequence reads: CASSFDRVDQDTQYF. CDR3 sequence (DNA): TGCGCCAGCAGCTTCGACAGGGTCGATCAAGATACGCAGTATTTT.

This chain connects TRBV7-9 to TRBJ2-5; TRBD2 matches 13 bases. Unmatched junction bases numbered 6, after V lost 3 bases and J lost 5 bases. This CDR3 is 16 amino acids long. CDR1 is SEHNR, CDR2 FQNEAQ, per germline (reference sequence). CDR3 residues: CASSFGLAGVWETQYF. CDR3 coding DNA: TGTGCCAGCAGCTTTGGACTAGCGGGAGTTTGGGAGACCCAGTACTTC.

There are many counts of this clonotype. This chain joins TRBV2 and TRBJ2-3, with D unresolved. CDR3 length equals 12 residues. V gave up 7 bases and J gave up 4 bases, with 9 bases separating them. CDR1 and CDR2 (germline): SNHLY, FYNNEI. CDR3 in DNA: TGTGCCAGCATCCCGGGCCCAGATACGCAGTATTTT. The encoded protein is CASIPGPDTQYF.

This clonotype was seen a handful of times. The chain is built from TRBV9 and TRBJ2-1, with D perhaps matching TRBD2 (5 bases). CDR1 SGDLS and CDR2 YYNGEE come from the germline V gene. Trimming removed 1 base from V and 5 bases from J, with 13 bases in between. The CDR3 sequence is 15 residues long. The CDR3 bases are TGTGCCAGCAGCGTATCCCCCCCCGGGGACAATGAGCAGTTCTTC. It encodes CASSVSPPGDNEQFF.

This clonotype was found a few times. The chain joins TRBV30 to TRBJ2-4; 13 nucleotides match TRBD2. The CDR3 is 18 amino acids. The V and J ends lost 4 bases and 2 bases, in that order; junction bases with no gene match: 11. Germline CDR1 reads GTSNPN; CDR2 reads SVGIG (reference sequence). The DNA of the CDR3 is TGTGCCTGGACAAGGACGAGGACTAGCGGGAGAACCAAAAACATTCAGTACTTC. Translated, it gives CAWTRTRTSGRTKNIQYF. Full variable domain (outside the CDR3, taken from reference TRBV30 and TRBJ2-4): SQTIHQWPATLVQPVGSPLSLECTVEGTSNPNLYWYRQAAGRGLQLLFYSVGIGQISSEVPQNLSASRPQDRQFILSSKKLLLSDSGFYLCAWTRTRTSGRTKNIQYFGAGTRLSVL.

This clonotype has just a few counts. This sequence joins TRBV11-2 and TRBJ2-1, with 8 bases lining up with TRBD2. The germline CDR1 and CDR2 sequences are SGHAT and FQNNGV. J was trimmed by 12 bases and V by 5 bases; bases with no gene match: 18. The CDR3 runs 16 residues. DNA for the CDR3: TGTGCCAGCAGCCAACGGGGGACTAGGGATCTAATTGGGCAGTTCTTC. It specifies CASSQRGTRDLIGQFF.

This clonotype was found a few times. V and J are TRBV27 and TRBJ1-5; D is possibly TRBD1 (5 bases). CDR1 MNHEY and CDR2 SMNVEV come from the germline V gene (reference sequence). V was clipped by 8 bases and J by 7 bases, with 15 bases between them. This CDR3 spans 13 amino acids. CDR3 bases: TGTGCCAGCCCGTCAAAGGGGTGGCAGCCCCAGCATTTT. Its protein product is CASPSKGWQPQHF.

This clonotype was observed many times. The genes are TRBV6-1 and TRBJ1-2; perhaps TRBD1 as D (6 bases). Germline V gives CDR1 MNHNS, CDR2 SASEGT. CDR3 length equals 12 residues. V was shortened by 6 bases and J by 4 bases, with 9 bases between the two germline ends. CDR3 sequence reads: CASRPQGYGYTF. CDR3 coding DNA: TGTGCCAGCAGACCACAGGGCTATGGCTACACCTTC.

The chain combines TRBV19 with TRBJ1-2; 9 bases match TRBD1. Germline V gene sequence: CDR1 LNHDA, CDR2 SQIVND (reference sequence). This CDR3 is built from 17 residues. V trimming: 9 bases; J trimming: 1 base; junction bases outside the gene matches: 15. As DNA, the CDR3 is TGTGCCAGCCGAGCCAATGCCTGGACAGGGGTTAACTATGGCTACACCTTC. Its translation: CASRANAWTGVNYGYTF. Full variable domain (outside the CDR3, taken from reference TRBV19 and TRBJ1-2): DGGITQSPKYLFRKEGQNVTLSCEQNLNHDAMYWYRQDPGQGLRLIYYSQIVNDFQKGDIAEGYSVSREKKESFPLTVTSAQKNPTAFYLCASRANAWTGVNYGYTFGSGTRLTVV.

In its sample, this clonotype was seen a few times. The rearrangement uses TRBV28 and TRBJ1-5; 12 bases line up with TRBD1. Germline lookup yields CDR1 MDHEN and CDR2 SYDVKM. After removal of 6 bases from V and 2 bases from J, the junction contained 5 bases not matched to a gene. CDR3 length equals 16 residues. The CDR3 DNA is TGTGCCAGCAGGCCGGGGACAGGGGGCGGCAATCAGCCCCAGCATTTT. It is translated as CASRPGTGGGNQPQHF.

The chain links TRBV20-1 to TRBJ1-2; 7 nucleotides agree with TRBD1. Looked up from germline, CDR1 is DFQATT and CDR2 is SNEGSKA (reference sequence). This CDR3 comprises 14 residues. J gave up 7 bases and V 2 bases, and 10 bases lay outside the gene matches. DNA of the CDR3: TGCAGTGCTAGACCTACCGGACAGGTACCTGGCTACACCTTC. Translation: CSARPTGQVPGYTF.

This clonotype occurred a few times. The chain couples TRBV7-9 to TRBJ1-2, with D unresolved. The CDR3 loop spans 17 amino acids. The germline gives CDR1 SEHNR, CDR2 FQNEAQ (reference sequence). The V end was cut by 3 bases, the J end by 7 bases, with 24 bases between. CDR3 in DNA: TGTGCCAGCAGCTTGGCCGCATTTACAAGGGCCGGTTCTGGCTACACCTTC. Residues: CASSLAAFTRAGSGYTF.

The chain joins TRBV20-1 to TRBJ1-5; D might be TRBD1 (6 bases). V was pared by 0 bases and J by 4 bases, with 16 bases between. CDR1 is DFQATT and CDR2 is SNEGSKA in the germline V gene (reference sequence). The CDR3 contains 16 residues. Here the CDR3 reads CSARDLGRGLNQPQHF. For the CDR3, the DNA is TGCAGTGCTAGAGATCTAGGCAGGGGATTAAATCAGCCCCAGCATTTT.

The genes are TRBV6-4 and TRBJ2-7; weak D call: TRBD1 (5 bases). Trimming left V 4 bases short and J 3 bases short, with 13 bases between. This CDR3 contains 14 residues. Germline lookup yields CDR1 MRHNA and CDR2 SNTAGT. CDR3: CASSVSPRDYEQYF. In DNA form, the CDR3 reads TGTGCCAGCAGTGTCTCGCCCAGGGACTACGAGCAGTACTTC.

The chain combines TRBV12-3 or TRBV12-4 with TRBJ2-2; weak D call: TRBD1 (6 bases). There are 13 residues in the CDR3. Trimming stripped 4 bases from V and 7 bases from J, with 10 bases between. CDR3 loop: CASSSTGFGELFF. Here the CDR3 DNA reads TGTGCCAGCAGTTCTACAGGGTTCGGGGAGCTGTTTTTT.

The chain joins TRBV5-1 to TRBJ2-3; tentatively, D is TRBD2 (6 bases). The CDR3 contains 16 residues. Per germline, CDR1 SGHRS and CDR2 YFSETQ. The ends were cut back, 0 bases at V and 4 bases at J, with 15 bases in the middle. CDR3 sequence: CASSLGGVSAADTQYF. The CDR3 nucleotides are TGCGCCAGCAGCTTGGGGGGGGTCTCAGCGGCAGATACGCAGTATTTT.